This T cell receptor (beta chain) was recorded in a study of T cells after yellow fever vaccination. This clonotype was counted only a few times. Antigen unknown. Germline assignment: CDR1 SGHTA and CDR2 FQGNSA. CDR3 size: 13 residues. V gave up 7 bases and J gave up 5 bases; unmatched junction bases: 4. Making TCR cDNA involved 5'RACE template switching, which added UMIs and a universal primer site. MiXCR, run by TCRdb on the 5' RACE reads, gives a single entry per CDR3 protein. Of some 350,000 distinct CDR3 sequences in the sample, roughly 4% were seen once. Findings of the study overall: Secondary responses were weaker yet peaked faster, day 5 versus 15.

The genes are TRBV7-2 and TRBJ2-7; TRBD2 aligns across 11 bases. The specimen was PBMCs, collected 5 days after the yellow fever booster vaccination. The receptor was derived from a man aged 18 to 29 who received the YFV17D yellow fever vaccine. The CDR3 DNA is TGTGCCAGCATGGTAGCGGGGGGGGACGAGCAGTACTTC. Protein product: CASMVAGGDEQYF.